The 24 T cell receptor beta chains below all came from one sample that was sequenced in a study of shared clonotypes between healthy human individuals. Naive CD8 isolation took CD45RO-negative cells positively selected for CCR7 and excluded terminally differentiated effector memory CD45RA+ cells. Measured with immunoSEQ multiplex PCR; TCRdb has only the in-frame clones, and not every one. The sample consists of 800,000 or so clones, 90% to 97% of them appearing once. The sample comprised naive CD8+ T cells sorted from blood. These receptors were obtained from a man aged 30-40 years in good health.

The chain recombines TRBV7-9 with TRBJ2-5, with D tentatively TRBD2 (5 bases). This CDR3 comprises 14 residues. Looked up from germline, CDR1 is SEHNR and CDR2 is FQNEAQ (reference sequence). Trimming took 5 bases from V and 2 from J, leaving 12 bases between them. The CDR3 DNA reads as TGTGCCAGCAGCCCGCCAGCGGTACAAGAGACCCAGTACTTC. It encodes CASSPPAVQETQYF.

The CDR3 nucleotides are TGTGCCAGCAGCTTACTTCCCGGGACAGGGGTGGGAGAGCAGTACTTC. Its translation: CASSLLPGTGVGEQYF. V is TRBV7-9 and J is TRBJ2-7; 10 bases are a match to TRBD1. Germline V lookup: CDR1 SEHNR, CDR2 FQNEAQ (reference sequence). V shed 2 bases, J shed 7 bases, and the junction held 11 bases outside the gene matches. The CDR3 consists of 16 residues.

J is TRBJ2-1 and V is TRBV27; D unresolved. CDR1 is MNHEY and CDR2 is SMNVEV in the germline V gene (reference sequence). The CDR3 spans 17 residues. The V end lost 6 bases, the J end lost 3 bases, and 21 bases lay between the germline ends. CDR3 nucleotide sequence: TGTGCCAGCAGCAACAATCCGTACCGCGACGTCTACAATGAGCAGTTCTTC. This encodes CASSNNPYRDVYNEQFF.

This rearrangement joins TRBV29-1 to TRBJ2-7, with D hard to call. CDR1 SQVTM and CDR2 ANQGSEA come from the germline V gene. The CDR3 totals 13 residues. The ends were cut back, 2 bases at V and 6 bases at J, with 14 bases in the middle. Here the CDR3 reads CSVERRAQVEQYF. The DNA for the CDR3 is TGCAGCGTTGAAAGACGCGCGCAGGTCGAGCAGTACTTC.

The genes are TRBV10-2 and TRBJ2-1; D gene unclear. The CDR3 has 14 amino acids. Germline CDR1 reads WSHSY; CDR2 reads SAAADI. V lost 4 bases, J lost 0 bases, and 7 bases lay in between. The CDR3 protein is CASSGALSYNEQFF. CDR3 coding DNA: TGCGCCAGCAGTGGGGCCCTCTCCTACAATGAGCAGTTCTTC.

This clone showed up just once. This chain uses TRBV10-3 with TRBJ2-2, with 12 positions matching TRBD2. The CDR3 spans 15 residues. The V segment lost 5 bases and the J segment 5 bases; nucleotides outside the gene matches: 3. Germline CDR1 ENHRY, CDR2 SYGVKD. In nucleotides, the CDR3 is TGTGCCATCAGTCCCGGGACTAGCGGGACCGGGGAGCTGTTTTTT. It yields the protein CAISPGTSGTGELFF.

The CDR3 DNA is TGCGCCAGCAGTATGGGACAGTACGAGCAGTACTTC. The encoded protein is CASSMGQYEQYF. The chain employs TRBV10-2 and TRBJ2-7; 7 bases agree with TRBD1. This CDR3 is built from 12 residues. CDR1 and CDR2 (germline): WSHSY, SAAADI. V lost 5 bases, J lost 4 bases, and 2 bases stayed unmatched.

In its sample, this clone was seen once. V is TRBV4-3 and J is TRBJ2-7; unclear D gene. CDR1 is LGHNA and CDR2 is YSLEER in the germline V gene. Trimming took off 0 bases at V and 7 bases at J, with 13 bases between the two ends. The CDR3 loop spans 14 amino acids. The CDR3 is CASSQDPYVWEQYF. The CDR3 DNA reads as TGCGCCAGCAGCCAAGACCCATACGTCTGGGAGCAGTACTTC.

The chain uses TRBV10-2 and TRBJ2-3, with 7 nucleotides matching TRBD1. Germline loops: CDR1 WSHSY, CDR2 SAAADI. This CDR3 region has 19 residues. J gave up 0 bases and V 0 bases, and 12 bases lay outside the gene matches. The CDR3 DNA reads as TGCGCCAGCAGTGAGTCAAGTGACAGGGACCCTCTGAGCACAGATACGCAGTATTTT. It is translated as CASSESSDRDPLSTDTQYF.

The rearrangement links TRBV7-9 to TRBJ2-7; no clear D. Germline V CDR1 and CDR2: SEHNR, FQNEAQ (reference sequence). The CDR3 is 15 amino acids. V was pared by 1 base and J by 3 bases, with 13 bases between. The CDR3 sequence is CASSLGGSLVYEQYF. The CDR3 DNA sequence: TGTGCCAGCAGCTTAGGGGGTTCGCTCGTCTACGAGCAGTACTTC.

This clone was counted once. V is TRBV7-6 and J is TRBJ2-2; D is unresolved. The CDR3 is made up of 15 amino acids. The V gene lost 3 bases and the J gene lost 1 base, with 9 bases spanning the gap. CDR1 SGHVS and CDR2 FNYEAQ come from the germline V gene. The CDR3 spells CASSLERVNTGELFF. DNA of the CDR3: TGTGCCAGCAGCTTGGAACGAGTGAACACCGGGGAGCTGTTTTTT. Full variable domain (rest looked up from reference TRBV7-6 and TRBJ2-2): GAGVSQSPRYKVTKRGQDVALRCDPISGHVSLYWYRQALGQGPEFLTYFNYEAQQDKSGLPNDRFSAERPEGSISTLTIQRTEQRDSAMYRCASSLERVNTGELFFGEGSRLTVL.

J is TRBJ2-1 and V is TRBV4-1, with D maybe TRBD1 (5 bases). This CDR3 comprises 15 residues. The V gene's germline CDR1 is MGHRA and CDR2 YSYEKL. V was shortened by 1 base and J by 8 bases, with 15 bases between the two germline ends. DNA for the CDR3: TGCGCCAGCAGCCAAGTAAAGGGGTCAACGGATGAGCAGTTCTTC. It codes for CASSQVKGSTDEQFF.

The V gene is TRBV14, the J gene TRBJ2-4, with TRBD1 as a possible D gene (6 bases). With 4 bases removed from V and 3 bases from J, the gap between germline ends came to 31 bases. Germline V CDR1 and CDR2: SGHDN, FVKESK. This CDR3 has 21 amino acids. DNA of the CDR3: TGTGCCAGCAGCCCCTTCCACAGGGCTTTCAGGGACCCTCATGGCAAAAACATTCAGTACTTC. Its translation: CASSPFHRAFRDPHGKNIQYF.

The V and J genes are TRBV27 and TRBJ2-5; D gene uncertain. Per germline, CDR1 MNHEY and CDR2 SMNVEV (reference sequence). The CDR3 has 13 amino acids. The ends were cut back, 2 bases at V and 5 bases at J, with 9 bases in the middle. The CDR3 DNA reads TGTGCCAGCAGTTTAAATTCCGACGAGACCCAGTACTTC. Its protein is CASSLNSDETQYF.

V gene TRBV7-2 combines with J gene TRBJ1-5, with 7 bases identical to TRBD1. The germline gives CDR1 SGHTA, CDR2 FQGNSA. There are 16 residues in the CDR3. Unmatched junction bases numbered 8, after V lost 5 bases and J lost 1 base. The CDR3: CASSIGTAGSNQPQHF. CDR3 bases: TGTGCCAGCAGCATCGGGACAGCTGGAAGCAATCAGCCCCAGCATTTT.

The chain recombines TRBV5-6 with TRBJ2-1; the D is unclear. The germline CDR1 and CDR2 sequences are SGHDT and YYEEEE. CDR3 length: 11 amino acids. Trimming left V 0 bases short and J 11 bases short, with 6 bases between. CDR3 coding DNA: TGTGCCAGCAGCTTGGGGGTGAAGCAGTTCTTC. This translates into CASSLGVKQFF.

This chain links TRBV28 with TRBJ1-3; no firm D call. This CDR3 spans 14 amino acids. CDR1 is MDHEN, CDR2 SYDVKM, per germline. The V gene lost 3 bases and the J gene lost 0 bases, with 6 bases spanning the gap. CDR3 sequence reads: CASSFLASGNTIYF. The CDR3 nucleotides read TGTGCCAGCAGTTTCTTAGCCTCTGGAAACACCATATATTTT.

This sequence joins TRBV5-8 and TRBJ1-1; 7 bases fit TRBD1. Germline CDR1 SGHTS, CDR2 YDEGEE. V shed 7 bases and J 3 bases; nucleotides not matched to a gene: 15. This CDR3 is built from 16 residues. The CDR3 region is CASYKNRQGEHTEAFF. CDR3 sequence (DNA): TGTGCCAGCTACAAAAATAGACAGGGAGAACACACTGAAGCTTTCTTT.

CDR3 in DNA: TGTGCCAGCAGCAAATTATTGGACAGGGGTAATCAGCCCCAGCATTTT. It encodes CASSKLLDRGNQPQHF. The rearrangement links TRBV21-1 to TRBJ1-5; TRBD1, the table's D call, was not compared with the DNA. TRBV21-1 is a listed pseudogene. This CDR3 is built from 16 residues.

The V call is TRBV19, the J call TRBJ2-5, with 9 bases matching TRBD2. With V trimmed by 2 bases and J by 3 bases, 4 bases remained unmatched. CDR3 length: 15 residues. Germline CDR1 and CDR2: LNHDA and SQIVND (reference sequence). The CDR3 DNA follows: TGTGCCAGTAGTATACTAGCGGGATTTGAAGAGACCCAGTACTTC. It specifies CASSILAGFEETQYF.

This clone was picked up one time. The chain has TRBV5-1 and TRBJ2-1, with 13 nucleotides matching TRBD2. This CDR3 has 16 amino acids. J was trimmed by 8 bases and V by 0 bases; bases with no gene match: 5. CDR1 and CDR2 from the germline V gene are SGHRS and YFSETQ. The DNA for the CDR3 is TGCGCCAGCAGCTTGGGACTAGCGGGAGGATCCGATGAGCAGTTCTTC. Protein product: CASSLGLAGGSDEQFF.

The chain is built from TRBV7-9 and TRBJ2-5; TRBD1 is a possible D gene (6 bases). The CDR3 runs to 12 residues. V was clipped by 5 bases and J by 3 bases, with 7 bases between them. The germline V gene has CDR1 SEHNR and CDR2 FQNEAQ (reference sequence). The CDR3 spells CASSRTEETQYF. CDR3 bases: TGTGCCAGCAGCCGGACAGAAGAGACCCAGTACTTC.

Here the CDR3 DNA reads TGTGCCAGCAGCTTTCATCCGGGACTAGAGGCGATCTCGGGCTACGAGCAGTACTTC. Translating gives CASSFHPGLEAISGYEQYF. The chain recombines TRBV7-6 with TRBJ2-7; 8 nucleotides line up with TRBD2. Trimming removed 3 bases from V and 3 bases from J; junction bases left unmatched: 19. The germline V gene encodes CDR1 SGHVS and CDR2 FNYEAQ. The length of the CDR3 is 19 residues.

Notes on this clone: Other DNA sequences of this sample code for an identical CDR3. The chain has TRBV27 and TRBJ2-7; a possible D gene is TRBD2 (5 bases). The CDR3 has 13 amino acids. V was trimmed by 3 bases and J by 2 bases, leaving 8 bases between them. Germline values: CDR1 MNHEY, CDR2 SMNVEV (reference sequence). The CDR3 loop is CASSFGLTYEQYF. As DNA, the CDR3 is TGTGCCAGCAGTTTTGGACTGACCTACGAGCAGTACTTC.